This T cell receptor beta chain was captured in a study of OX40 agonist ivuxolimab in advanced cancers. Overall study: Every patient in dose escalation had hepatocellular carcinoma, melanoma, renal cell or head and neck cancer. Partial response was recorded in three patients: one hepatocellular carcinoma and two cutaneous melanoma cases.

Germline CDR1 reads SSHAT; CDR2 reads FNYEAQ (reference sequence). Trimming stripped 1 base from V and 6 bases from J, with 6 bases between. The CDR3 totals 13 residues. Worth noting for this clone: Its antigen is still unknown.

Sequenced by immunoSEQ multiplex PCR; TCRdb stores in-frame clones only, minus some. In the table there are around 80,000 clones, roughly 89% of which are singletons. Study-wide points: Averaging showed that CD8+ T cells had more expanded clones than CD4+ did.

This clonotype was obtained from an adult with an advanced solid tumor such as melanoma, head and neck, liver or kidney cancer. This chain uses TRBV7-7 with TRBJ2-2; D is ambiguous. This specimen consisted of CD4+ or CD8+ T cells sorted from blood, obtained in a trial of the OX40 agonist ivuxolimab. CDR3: CASSLVGPGELFF. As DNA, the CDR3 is TGTGCCAGCAGCTTAGTAGGCCCCGGGGAGCTGTTTTTT. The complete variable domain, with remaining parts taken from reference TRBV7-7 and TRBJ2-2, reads GAGVSQSPRYKVTKRGQDVTLRCDPISSHATLYWYQQALGQGPEFLTYFNYEAQPDKSGLPSDRFSAERPEGSISTLTIQRTEQRDSAMYRCASSLVGPGELFFGEGSRLTVL.